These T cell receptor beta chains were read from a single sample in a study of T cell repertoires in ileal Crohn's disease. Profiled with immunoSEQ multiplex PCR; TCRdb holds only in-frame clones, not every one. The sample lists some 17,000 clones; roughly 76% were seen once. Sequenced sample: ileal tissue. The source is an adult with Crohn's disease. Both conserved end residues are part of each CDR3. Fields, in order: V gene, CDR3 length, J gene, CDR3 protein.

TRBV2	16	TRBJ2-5	CASSEAWRGNQETQYF
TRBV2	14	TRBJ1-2	CASSEAWGQGGYTF
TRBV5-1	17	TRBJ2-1	CASSFSVALVSYNEQFF
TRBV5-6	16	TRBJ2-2	CASSSTFGRNTGELFF
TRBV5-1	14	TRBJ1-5	CASSTGQLDQPQHF
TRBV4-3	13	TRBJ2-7	CASSQDRLAEQYF
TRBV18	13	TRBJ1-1	CASSPGQNTEAFF
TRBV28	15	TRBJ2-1	CASSPGGARANEQFF
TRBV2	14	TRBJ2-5	CASRASRSQETQYF
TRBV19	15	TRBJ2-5	CASSMGTSGGETQYF
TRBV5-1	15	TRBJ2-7	CASSLALGGINEQYF
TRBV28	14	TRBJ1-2	CASSYYGSGNGYTF
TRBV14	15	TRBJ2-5	CASSQNRGPKETQYF
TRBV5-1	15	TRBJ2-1	CASSLVWGGSNEQFF
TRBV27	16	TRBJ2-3	CASSSGTQISTDTQYF
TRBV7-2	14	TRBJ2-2	CASSPSRDTGELFF
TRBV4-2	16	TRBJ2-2	CASSPRGGSNTGELFF
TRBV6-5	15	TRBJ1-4	CASSYRKGAGEKLFF
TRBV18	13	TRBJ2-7	CASSPRQSYEQYF
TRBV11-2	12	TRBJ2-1	CASSLGFNEQFF
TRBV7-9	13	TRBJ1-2	CASSLGSGLGYTF
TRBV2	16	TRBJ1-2	CASSALKGTGERGYTF
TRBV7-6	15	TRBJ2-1	CASSLAPTGAGEQFF
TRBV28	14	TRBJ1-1	CASSFRGKNTEAFF
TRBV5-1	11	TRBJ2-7	CASRLRDEQYF
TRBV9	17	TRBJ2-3	CASSVGGLAGAADTQYF
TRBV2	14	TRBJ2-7	CASSEVGPVSESYF
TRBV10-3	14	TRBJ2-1	CAISDETGLNEQFF
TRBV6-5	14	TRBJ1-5	CAIRPRVDGQPQHF
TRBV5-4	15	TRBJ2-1	CASSATGTNYNEQFF
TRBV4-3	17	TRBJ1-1	CASSQVRTGRGKPDAFF
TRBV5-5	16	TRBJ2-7	CASSPGPRTGTLEQYF
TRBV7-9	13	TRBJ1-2	CASSSDDRSGYTF
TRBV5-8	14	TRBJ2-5	CASSRMGLRETQYF
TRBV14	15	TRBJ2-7	CASSQEVRRTSEQYF
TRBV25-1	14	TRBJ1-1	CASTRSQMGTEAFF
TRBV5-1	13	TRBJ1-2	CASSQGGGYGYTF
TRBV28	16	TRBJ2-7	CASRTSGRALTYEQYF
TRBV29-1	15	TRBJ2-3	CSAGTSGRKTDTQYF
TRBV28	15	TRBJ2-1	CASSFSGSRHNEQFF
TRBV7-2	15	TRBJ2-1	CASSLTQSSYNEQFF
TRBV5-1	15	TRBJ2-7	CASSLVGSRTYEQYF
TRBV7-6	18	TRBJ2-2	CASSPEAGWAGNTGELFF
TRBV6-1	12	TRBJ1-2	CASSADRGGYTF
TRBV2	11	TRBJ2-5	CASTREGTQYF
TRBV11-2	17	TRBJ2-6	CASSLGAGGSGANVLTF
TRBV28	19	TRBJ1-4	CASSSYSYSSETTNEKLFF
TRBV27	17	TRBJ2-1	CASSLFSGGPVRNEQFF
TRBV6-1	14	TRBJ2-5	CASSSPGPRKTQYF
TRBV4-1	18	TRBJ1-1	CASSQDRKAWGGGTEAFF
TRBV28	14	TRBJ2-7	CASSLGTPSYEQYF
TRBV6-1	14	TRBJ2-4	CASTDGDIKNIQYF
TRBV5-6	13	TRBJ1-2	CASSLEQFVGYTF
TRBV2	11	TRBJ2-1	CASSEGTKQFF
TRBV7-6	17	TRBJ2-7	CASSLSSGTPSSYEQYF
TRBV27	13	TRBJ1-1	CASSLRGSTEAFF
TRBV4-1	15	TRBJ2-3	CASSHQLSSTDTQYF